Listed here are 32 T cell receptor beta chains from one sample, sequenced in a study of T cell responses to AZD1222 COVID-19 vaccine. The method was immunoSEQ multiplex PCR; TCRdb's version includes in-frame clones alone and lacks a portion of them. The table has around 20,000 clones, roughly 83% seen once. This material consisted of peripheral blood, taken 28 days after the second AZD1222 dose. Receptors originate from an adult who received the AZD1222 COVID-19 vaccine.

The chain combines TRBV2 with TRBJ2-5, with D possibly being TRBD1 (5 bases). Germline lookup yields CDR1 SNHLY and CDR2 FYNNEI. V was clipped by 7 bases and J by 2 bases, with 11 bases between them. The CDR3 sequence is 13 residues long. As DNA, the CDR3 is TGTGCCAGCATTGCGACAGTTCAAGAGACCCAGTACTTC. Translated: CASIATVQETQYF.

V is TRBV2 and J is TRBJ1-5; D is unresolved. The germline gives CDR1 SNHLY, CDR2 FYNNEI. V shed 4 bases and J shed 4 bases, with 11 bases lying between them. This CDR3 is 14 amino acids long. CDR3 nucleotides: TGTGCCAGCAGTGCCCAGACGGGTAATCAGCCCCAGCATTTT. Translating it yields CASSAQTGNQPQHF.

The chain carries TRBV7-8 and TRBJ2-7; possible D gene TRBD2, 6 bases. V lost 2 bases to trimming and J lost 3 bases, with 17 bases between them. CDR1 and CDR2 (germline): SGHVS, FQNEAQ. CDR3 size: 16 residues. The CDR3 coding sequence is TGTGCCAGCAGCTTATCGTTTGTAGCGGAGGGCTACGAGCAGTACTTC. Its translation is CASSLSFVAEGYEQYF.

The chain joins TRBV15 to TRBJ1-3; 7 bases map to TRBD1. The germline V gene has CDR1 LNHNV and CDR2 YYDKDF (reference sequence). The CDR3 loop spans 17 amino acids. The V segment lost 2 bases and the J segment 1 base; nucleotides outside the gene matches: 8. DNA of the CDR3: TGTGCCACCAGCAGAACCCGGGGACAGCTATCTGGAAACACCATATATTTT. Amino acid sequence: CATSRTRGQLSGNTIYF.

The CDR3 bases are TGTGCCATCAGTGATGTCCTCGATTCCGAGCAGTACTTC. This gives the protein CAISDVLDSEQYF. J is TRBJ2-7 and V is TRBV10-3; D not certain. CDR1 ENHRY and CDR2 SYGVKD come from the germline V gene. This CDR3 contains 13 residues. V lost 3 bases to trimming and J lost 6 bases, with 12 bases between them.

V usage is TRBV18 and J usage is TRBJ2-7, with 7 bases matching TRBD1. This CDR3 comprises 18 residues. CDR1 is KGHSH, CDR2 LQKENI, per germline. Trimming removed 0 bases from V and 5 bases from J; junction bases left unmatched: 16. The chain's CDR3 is CASSPPRDSLKSVDEQYF. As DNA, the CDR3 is TGTGCCAGCTCACCACCGAGGGACAGCCTCAAAAGCGTCGACGAGCAGTACTTC. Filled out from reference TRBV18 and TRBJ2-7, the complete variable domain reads NAGVMQNPRHLVRRRGQEARLRCSPMKGHSHVYWYRQLPEEGLKFMVYLQKENIIDESGMPKERFSAEFPKEGPSILRIQQVVRGDSAAYFCASSPPRDSLKSVDEQYFGPGTRLTVT.

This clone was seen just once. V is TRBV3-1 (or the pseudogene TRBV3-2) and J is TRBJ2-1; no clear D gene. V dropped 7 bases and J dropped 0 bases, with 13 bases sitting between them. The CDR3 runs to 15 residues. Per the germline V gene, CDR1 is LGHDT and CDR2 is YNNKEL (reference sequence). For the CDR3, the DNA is TGTGCCAGCATCCTTTCATCAAGCTCCTACAATGAGCAGTTCTTC. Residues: CASILSSSSYNEQFF.

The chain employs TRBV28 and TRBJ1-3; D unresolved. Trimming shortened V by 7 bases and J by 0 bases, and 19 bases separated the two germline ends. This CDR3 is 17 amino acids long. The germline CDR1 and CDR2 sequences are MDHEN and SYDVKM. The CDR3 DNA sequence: TGTGCCAGCATTTCTAGGAGGGATGTTCGCTCTGGAAACACCATATATTTT. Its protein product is CASISRRDVRSGNTIYF.

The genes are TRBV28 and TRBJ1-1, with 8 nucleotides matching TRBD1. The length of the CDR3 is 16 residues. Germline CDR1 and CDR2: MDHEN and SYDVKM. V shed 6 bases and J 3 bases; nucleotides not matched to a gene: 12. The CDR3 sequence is CASRTSSGQGHTEAFF. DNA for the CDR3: TGTGCCAGCAGAACTAGTTCCGGACAGGGTCACACTGAAGCTTTCTTT.

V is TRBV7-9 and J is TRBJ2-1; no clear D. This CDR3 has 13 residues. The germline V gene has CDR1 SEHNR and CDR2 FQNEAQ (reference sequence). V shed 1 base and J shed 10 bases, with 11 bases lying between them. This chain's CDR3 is CASSLDPRQEQFF. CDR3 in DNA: TGTGCCAGCAGCTTAGATCCTCGCCAGGAGCAGTTCTTC.

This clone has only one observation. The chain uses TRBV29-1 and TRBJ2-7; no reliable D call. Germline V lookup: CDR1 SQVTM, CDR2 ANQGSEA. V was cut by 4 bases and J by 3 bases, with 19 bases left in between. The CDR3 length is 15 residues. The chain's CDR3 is CSVAESGQVLYEQYF. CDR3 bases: TGCAGCGTTGCTGAGTCGGGTCAGGTTCTCTACGAGCAGTACTTC.

CDR3 sequence: CASSHGTGDHTEAFF. CDR3 sequence (DNA): TGTGCCAGCAGCCACGGGACAGGGGATCACACTGAAGCTTTCTTT. The V call is TRBV6-5, the J call TRBJ1-1, with TRBD1 identical over 10 bases. Germline V lookup: CDR1 MNHEY, CDR2 SVGAGI. The J segment lost 3 bases and the V segment lost 6 bases, leaving 7 bases of the junction unmatched. The CDR3 spans 15 residues.

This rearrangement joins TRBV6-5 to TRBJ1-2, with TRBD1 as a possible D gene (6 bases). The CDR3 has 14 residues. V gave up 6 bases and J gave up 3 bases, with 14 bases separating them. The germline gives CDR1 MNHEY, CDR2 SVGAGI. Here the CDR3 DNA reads TGTGCCAGCAGCCACAGGGAAGATGACTATGGCTACACCTTC. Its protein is CASSHREDDYGYTF.

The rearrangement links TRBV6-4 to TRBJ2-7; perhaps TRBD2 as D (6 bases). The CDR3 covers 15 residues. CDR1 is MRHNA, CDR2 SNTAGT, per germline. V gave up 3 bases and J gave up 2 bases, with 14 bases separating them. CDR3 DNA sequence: TGTGCCAGCAGTGAATCCGGGACTGGGCCCTACGAGCAGTACTTC. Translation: CASSESGTGPYEQYF.

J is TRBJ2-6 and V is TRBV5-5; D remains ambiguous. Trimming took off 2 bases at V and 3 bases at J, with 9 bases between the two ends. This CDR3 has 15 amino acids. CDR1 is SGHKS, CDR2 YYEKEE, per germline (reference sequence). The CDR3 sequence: CASSFDLGGANVLTF. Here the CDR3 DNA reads TGTGCCAGCAGCTTTGATTTAGGTGGGGCCAACGTCCTGACTTTC.

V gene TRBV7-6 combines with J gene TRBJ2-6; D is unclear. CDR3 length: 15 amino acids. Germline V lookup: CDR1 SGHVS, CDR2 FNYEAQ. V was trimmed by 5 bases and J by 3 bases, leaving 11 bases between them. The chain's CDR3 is CASSPTRFGANVLTF. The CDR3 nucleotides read TGTGCCAGCAGCCCTACGAGGTTTGGGGCCAACGTCCTGACTTTC. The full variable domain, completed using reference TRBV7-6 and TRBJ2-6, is GAGVSQSPRYKVTKRGQDVALRCDPISGHVSLYWYRQALGQGPEFLTYFNYEAQQDKSGLPNDRFSAERPEGSISTLTIQRTEQRDSAMYRCASSPTRFGANVLTFGAGSRLTVL.

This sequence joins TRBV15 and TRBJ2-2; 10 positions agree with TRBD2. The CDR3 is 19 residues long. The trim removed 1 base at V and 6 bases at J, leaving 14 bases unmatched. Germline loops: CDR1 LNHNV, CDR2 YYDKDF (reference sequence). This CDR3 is CATSRGRGGTSGTSGELFF. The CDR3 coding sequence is TGTGCCACCAGCAGAGGCCGGGGTGGTACTAGCGGGACCTCCGGGGAGCTGTTTTTT.

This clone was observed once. As DNA, the CDR3 is TGTGCCAGCAGCACAGCCAGACAGAATAACTATGGCTACACCTTC. Amino acids: CASSTARQNNYGYTF. The gene calls are TRBV7-8 and TRBJ1-2; the D gene is possibly TRBD1 (5 bases). CDR1 is SGHVS and CDR2 is FQNEAQ in the germline V gene. Trimming took off 5 bases at V and 1 base at J, with 14 bases between the two ends. The CDR3 is 15 amino acids.

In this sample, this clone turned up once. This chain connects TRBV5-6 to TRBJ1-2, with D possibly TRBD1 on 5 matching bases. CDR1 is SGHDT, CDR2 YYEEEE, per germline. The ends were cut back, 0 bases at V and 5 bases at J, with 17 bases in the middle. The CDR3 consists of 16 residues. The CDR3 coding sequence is TGTGCCAGCAGCTTGGACAGGTTCACCCGGAGTTATGGCTACACCTTC. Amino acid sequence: CASSLDRFTRSYGYTF.

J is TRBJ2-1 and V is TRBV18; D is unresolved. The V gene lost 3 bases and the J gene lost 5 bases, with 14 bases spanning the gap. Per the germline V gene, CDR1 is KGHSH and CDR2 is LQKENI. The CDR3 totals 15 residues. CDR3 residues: CASSPLGDQNNEQFF. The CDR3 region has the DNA TGTGCCAGCTCACCTCTAGGAGACCAAAACAATGAGCAGTTCTTC. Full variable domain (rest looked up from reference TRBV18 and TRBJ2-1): NAGVMQNPRHLVRRRGQEARLRCSPMKGHSHVYWYRQLPEEGLKFMVYLQKENIIDESGMPKERFSAEFPKEGPSILRIQQVVRGDSAAYFCASSPLGDQNNEQFFGPGTRLTVL.

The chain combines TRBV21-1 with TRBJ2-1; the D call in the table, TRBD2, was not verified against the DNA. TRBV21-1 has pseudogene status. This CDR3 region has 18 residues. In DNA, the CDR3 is TGTGCCAGCAGCAAAGCTCGTCGGAGAGGGAACGGACTTAATGAGCAGTTCTTC. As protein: CASSKARRRGNGLNEQFF.

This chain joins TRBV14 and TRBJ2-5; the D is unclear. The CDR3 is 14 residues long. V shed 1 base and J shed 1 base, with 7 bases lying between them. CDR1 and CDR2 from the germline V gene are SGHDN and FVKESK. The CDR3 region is CASSQGEIQETQYF. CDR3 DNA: TGTGCCAGCAGCCAAGGAGAAATCCAAGAGACCCAGTACTTC.

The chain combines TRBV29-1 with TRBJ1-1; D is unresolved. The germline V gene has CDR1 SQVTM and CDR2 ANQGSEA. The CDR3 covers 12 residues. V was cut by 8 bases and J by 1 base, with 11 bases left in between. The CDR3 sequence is CSSDTANTEAFF. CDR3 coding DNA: TGCAGCTCTGACACGGCGAACACTGAAGCTTTCTTT.

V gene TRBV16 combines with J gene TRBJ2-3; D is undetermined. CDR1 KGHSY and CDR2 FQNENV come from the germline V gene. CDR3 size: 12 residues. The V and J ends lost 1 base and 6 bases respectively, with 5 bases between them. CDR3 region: CASSQLGDTQYF. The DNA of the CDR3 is TGTGCCAGCAGCCAATTGGGCGATACGCAGTATTTT.

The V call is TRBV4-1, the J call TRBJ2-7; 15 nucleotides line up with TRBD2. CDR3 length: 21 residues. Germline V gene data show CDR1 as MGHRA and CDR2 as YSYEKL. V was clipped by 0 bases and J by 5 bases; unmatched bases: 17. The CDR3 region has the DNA TGCGCCAGCAGCCAAGATCGCAAGATTGGACTAGCGGGAGGGCCGTCTCACGAGCAGTACTTC. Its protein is CASSQDRKIGLAGGPSHEQYF.

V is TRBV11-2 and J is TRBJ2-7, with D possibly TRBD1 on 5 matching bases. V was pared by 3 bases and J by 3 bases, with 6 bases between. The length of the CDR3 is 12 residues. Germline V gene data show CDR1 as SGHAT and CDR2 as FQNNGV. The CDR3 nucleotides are TGTGCCAGCAGCTTCGACAGCTACGAGCAGTACTTC. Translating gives CASSFDSYEQYF. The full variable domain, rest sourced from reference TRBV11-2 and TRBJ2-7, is EAGVAQSPRYKIIEKRQSVAFWCNPISGHATLYWYQQILGQGPKLLIQFQNNGVVDDSQLPKDRFSAERLKGVDSTLKIQPAKLEDSAVYLCASSFDSYEQYFGPGTRLTVT.

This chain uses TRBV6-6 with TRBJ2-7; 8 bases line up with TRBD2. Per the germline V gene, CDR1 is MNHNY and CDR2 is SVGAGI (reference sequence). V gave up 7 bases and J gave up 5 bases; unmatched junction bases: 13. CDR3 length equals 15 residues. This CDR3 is CASMRAGELRNEQYF. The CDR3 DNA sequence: TGTGCCAGCATGCGAGCGGGAGAGTTAAGGAACGAGCAGTACTTC.

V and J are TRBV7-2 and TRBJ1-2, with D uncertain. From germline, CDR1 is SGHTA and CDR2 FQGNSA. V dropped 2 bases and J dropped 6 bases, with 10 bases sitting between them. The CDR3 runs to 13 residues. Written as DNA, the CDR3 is TGTGCCAGCAGCTTAAATTCTGGGAATGGCTACACCTTC. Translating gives CASSLNSGNGYTF. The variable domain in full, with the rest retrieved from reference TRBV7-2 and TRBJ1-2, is GAGVSQSPSNKVTEKGKDVELRCDPISGHTALYWYRQSLGQGLEFLIYFQGNSAPDKSGLPSDRFSAERTGGSVSTLTIQRTQQEDSAVYLCASSLNSGNGYTFGSGTRLTVV.

CDR3: CASSPLAGGVNLPQYF. CDR3 bases: TGTGCCAGCAGTCCATTAGCGGGAGGCGTGAATTTGCCGCAGTATTTT. The V call is TRBV27, the J call TRBJ2-3; TRBD2 matches at 10 bases. V lost 5 bases to trimming and J lost 10 bases; unmatched junction nucleotides: 15. Germline loops: CDR1 MNHEY, CDR2 SMNVEV (reference sequence). This CDR3 has 16 amino acids.

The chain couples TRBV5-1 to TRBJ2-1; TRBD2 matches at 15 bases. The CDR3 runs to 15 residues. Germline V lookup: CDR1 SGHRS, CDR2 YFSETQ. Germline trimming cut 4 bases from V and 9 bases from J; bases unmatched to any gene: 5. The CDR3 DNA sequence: TGCGCCAGCAGCATAGGACTAGCGGGAGGGTTTGAGCAGTTCTTC. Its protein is CASSIGLAGGFEQFF.

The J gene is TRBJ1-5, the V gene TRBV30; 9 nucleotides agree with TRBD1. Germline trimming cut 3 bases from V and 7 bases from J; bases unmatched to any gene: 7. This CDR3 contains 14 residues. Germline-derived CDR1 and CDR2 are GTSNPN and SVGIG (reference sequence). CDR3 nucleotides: TGTGCCTGGAGGGGACAGGGAATGTGGCAGCCCCAGCATTTT. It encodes CAWRGQGMWQPQHF.

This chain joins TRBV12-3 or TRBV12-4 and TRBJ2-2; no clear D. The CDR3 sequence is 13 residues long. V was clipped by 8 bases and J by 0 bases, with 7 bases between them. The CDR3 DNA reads TGTGCCAGCCTCGAGACGAACACCGGGGAGCTGTTTTTT. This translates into CASLETNTGELFF.